Each of the 23 T cell receptor beta chains below was sequenced from the same sample in a study of technical replicates of blood from a handful of donors. TCRdb keeps only in-frame clones here, not all; method: immunoSEQ multiplex PCR. Among roughly 100,000 clones listed, 96% were seen once. The source material was T cells isolated from PBMCs. The source of these receptors is a human donor in good health.

V and J are TRBV28 and TRBJ2-7; D might be TRBD2 (5 bases). Germline V gives CDR1 MDHEN, CDR2 SYDVKM. V was shortened by 2 bases and J by 0 bases, with 11 bases between the two germline ends. CDR3 length equals 15 residues. The CDR3 loop is CASSLGAESSYEQYF. CDR3 in DNA: TGTGCCAGCAGTTTAGGAGCGGAGAGCTCCTACGAGCAGTACTTC. The whole variable domain, remainder taken from reference TRBV28 and TRBJ2-7, is DVKVTQSSRYLVKRTGEKVFLECVQDMDHENMFWYRQDPGLGLRLIYFSYDVKMKEKGDIPEGYSVSREKKERFSLILESASTNQTSMYLCASSLGAESSYEQYFGPGTRLTVT.

The chain couples TRBV5-1 to TRBJ2-5; a weak D match, TRBD2 (6 bases). The V gene lost 2 bases and the J gene lost 5 bases, with 16 bases spanning the gap. Per germline, CDR1 SGHRS and CDR2 YFSETQ. This CDR3 has 15 amino acids. In DNA, the CDR3 is TGCGCCAGCAGCTTCTTTCCCGGGGAGGCGGAGACCCAGTACTTC. Its translation is CASSFFPGEAETQYF.

The V and J genes are TRBV28 and TRBJ2-6, with a tentative D call TRBD1 (6 bases). V dropped 3 bases and J dropped 3 bases, with 15 bases sitting between them. Germline CDR1 is MDHEN and CDR2 is SYDVKM. The CDR3 is made up of 17 amino acids. The CDR3 nucleotides are TGTGCCAGCAGTTTGGCCGCAGCAGGGGATGGGGCCAACGTCCTGACTTTC. The encoded protein is CASSLAAAGDGANVLTF.

The CDR3: CASSVARGYEQYF. The CDR3 coding sequence is TGTGCCAGCAGTGTAGCCCGGGGCTACGAGCAGTACTTC. The V gene is TRBV6-1, the J gene TRBJ2-7; tentative D call: TRBD2 (5 bases). CDR1 and CDR2 from the germline V gene are MNHNS and SASEGT. CDR3 length: 13 residues. Trimming removed 4 bases from V and 3 bases from J, with 10 bases in between.

V is TRBV10-1 and J is TRBJ2-7; 7 bases match TRBD1. The V gene end was trimmed by 9 bases and the J gene end by 0 bases; junction bases not matched to a gene: 5. This CDR3 spans 13 amino acids. Per the germline V gene, CDR1 is WNHNN and CDR2 is SYGVQD (reference sequence). CDR3 bases: TGCGCCAGAGGTCGGGACAGCTCCTACGAGCAGTACTTC. It codes for CARGRDSSYEQYF.

This sequence joins TRBV28 and TRBJ2-7; 7 nucleotides line up with TRBD1. CDR1 MDHEN and CDR2 SYDVKM come from the germline V gene. CDR3 size: 15 residues. The trim removed 6 bases at V and 0 bases at J, leaving 8 bases unmatched. The CDR3 sequence: CASSPRGPTSYEQYF. For the CDR3, the DNA is TGTGCCAGCAGCCCTAGGGGGCCCACCTCCTACGAGCAGTACTTC.

This chain connects TRBV10-3 to TRBJ2-1; the match to TRBD1 covers 9 bases. CDR1 ENHRY and CDR2 SYGVKD come from the germline V gene. The ends lost 3 bases at V and 0 bases at J; junction bases unmatched: 6. This CDR3 has 17 amino acids. In nucleotides, the CDR3 is TGTGCCATCAGTGAATACAGGGGGCTAAGCTCCTACAATGAGCAGTTCTTC. This translates into CAISEYRGLSSYNEQFF.

The genes are TRBV19 and TRBJ1-5; D not certain. V was shortened by 7 bases and J by 4 bases, with 17 bases between the two germline ends. The CDR3 is made up of 15 amino acids. Germline assignment: CDR1 LNHDA and CDR2 SQIVND (reference sequence). The CDR3 DNA reads as TGTGCCAGTACCCCGATCGCGGCGGCAAATCAGCCCCAGCATTTT. Its protein product is CASTPIAAANQPQHF.

The chain uses TRBV29-1 and TRBJ2-1, with D hard to call. CDR1 and CDR2 from the germline V gene are SQVTM and ANQGSEA. Trimming took off 4 bases at V and 2 bases at J, with 3 bases between the two ends. CDR3 length: 11 residues. The CDR3 spells CSVAPYNEQFF. For the CDR3, the DNA is TGCAGCGTTGCTCCCTACAATGAGCAGTTCTTC.

The chain uses TRBV6-5 and TRBJ2-7, with 13 bases identical to TRBD2. Germline lookup yields CDR1 MNHEY and CDR2 SVGAGI. The CDR3 has 13 residues. V was clipped by 8 bases and J by 5 bases; unmatched bases: 3. The DNA of the CDR3 is TGTGCCAGCTCGGGACTAGCGGGAAACGAGCAGTACTTC. This translates into CASSGLAGNEQYF.

V gene TRBV6-6 combines with J gene TRBJ1-1; no reliable D call. The V and J ends lost 2 bases and 3 bases respectively, with 13 bases between them. Germline V gene sequence: CDR1 MNHNY, CDR2 SVGAGI (reference sequence). The CDR3 length is 15 residues. The CDR3 here is CASSYQGGWDTEAFF. CDR3 nucleotide sequence: TGTGCCAGCAGTTACCAAGGAGGGTGGGACACTGAAGCTTTCTTT.

The chain employs TRBV29-1 and TRBJ1-2; D is ambiguous. The V gene lost 7 bases and the J gene lost 2 bases, with 14 bases spanning the gap. The CDR3 runs 13 residues. CDR1 and CDR2 from the germline V gene are SQVTM and ANQGSEA. CDR3 protein: CSAPLLSNYGYTF. As DNA, the CDR3 is TGCAGCGCTCCCCTCCTAAGCAACTATGGCTACACCTTC. The full variable domain, in which reference TRBV29-1 and TRBJ1-2 provide the parts outside the CDR3, is SAVISQKPSRDICQRGTSLTIQCQVDSQVTMMFWYRQQPGQSLTLIATANQGSEATYESGFVIDKFPISRPNLTFSTLTVSNMSPEDSSIYLCSAPLLSNYGYTFGSGTRLTVV.

The chain joins TRBV27 to TRBJ2-5, with 9 bases aligning to TRBD1. Trimming took 5 bases from V and 5 from J; bases not matched to a gene: 21. This CDR3 contains 19 residues. Germline CDR1 is MNHEY and CDR2 is SMNVEV (reference sequence). Here the CDR3 DNA reads TGTGCCAGCAGTCCCCATTCTTCCTCGGACAGGGGAGGTATGGAGACCCAGTACTTC. Translation: CASSPHSSSDRGGMETQYF.

The chain joins TRBV29-1 to TRBJ2-7, with 8 bases identical to TRBD1. This CDR3 spans 14 amino acids. V gave up 4 bases and J gave up 1 base; unmatched junction bases: 6. The germline gives CDR1 SQVTM, CDR2 ANQGSEA. The chain's CDR3 is CSVGAGQGSYEQYF. CDR3 bases: TGCAGCGTTGGGGCCGGACAGGGTTCCTACGAGCAGTACTTC.

This chain connects TRBV4-1 to TRBJ1-4, with 7 bases aligning to TRBD1. V trimming: 0 bases; J trimming: 3 bases; junction bases outside the gene matches: 4. Germline CDR1 is MGHRA and CDR2 is YSYEKL. This CDR3 has 16 residues. CDR3 loop: CASSQDKGTANEKLFF. CDR3 nucleotides: TGCGCCAGCAGCCAAGATAAGGGGACAGCTAATGAAAAACTGTTTTTT.

The V gene is TRBV18, the J gene TRBJ1-3, with D maybe TRBD1 (5 bases). CDR3 size: 17 residues. Trimming took off 0 bases at V and 0 bases at J, with 12 bases between the two ends. The germline V gene encodes CDR1 KGHSH and CDR2 LQKENI. The CDR3 DNA sequence: TGTGCCAGCTCACCACCGGCGGGGGTCAACTCTGGAAACACCATATATTTT. This translates into CASSPPAGVNSGNTIYF. The whole variable domain, remainder taken from reference TRBV18 and TRBJ1-3, is NAGVMQNPRHLVRRRGQEARLRCSPMKGHSHVYWYRQLPEEGLKFMVYLQKENIIDESGMPKERFSAEFPKEGPSILRIQQVVRGDSAAYFCASSPPAGVNSGNTIYFGEGSWLTVV.

The V and J genes are TRBV28 and TRBJ1-5, with TRBD1 as a possible D gene (5 bases). The CDR3 length is 16 residues. With 3 bases removed from V and 6 bases from J, the gap between germline ends came to 18 bases. Per germline, CDR1 MDHEN and CDR2 SYDVKM. This chain's CDR3 is CASSFRGYRKTQPQHF. The CDR3 DNA reads as TGTGCCAGCAGTTTTAGGGGCTACAGGAAAACTCAGCCCCAGCATTTT.

The chain uses TRBV2 and TRBJ2-7; D is perhaps TRBD1 (6 bases). V was pared by 8 bases and J by 3 bases, with 14 bases between. Looked up from germline, CDR1 is SNHLY and CDR2 is FYNNEI. CDR3 length equals 13 residues. The CDR3 bases are TGTGCCAGCCGGACAGCATCTTTCTACGAGCAGTACTTC. Translated, it gives CASRTASFYEQYF.

This sequence joins TRBV6-1 and TRBJ2-4; a weak D match, TRBD2 (7 bases). The CDR3 length is 15 residues. Trimming left V 2 bases short and J 2 bases short, with 10 bases between. CDR1 and CDR2 (germline): MNHNS, SASEGT. The CDR3 sequence: CASSERGGPKNIQYF. CDR3 DNA: TGTGCCAGCAGTGAAAGGGGGGGGCCCAAAAACATTCAGTACTTC.

The rearrangement uses TRBV6-4 and TRBJ2-7; 8 bases align to TRBD2. Germline CDR1 and CDR2: MRHNA and SNTAGT. V lost 2 bases, J lost 1 base, and 22 bases stayed unmatched. CDR3 size: 21 residues. CDR3 sequence: CASSDPHGSGSRSGVSYEQYF. As DNA, the CDR3 is TGTGCCAGCAGTGACCCTCACGGCAGCGGGAGTCGCTCGGGGGTGTCCTACGAGCAGTACTTC.

The chain combines TRBV7-8 with TRBJ2-3, with D possibly matching TRBD1 (6 bases). This CDR3 is 15 amino acids long. V dropped 1 base and J dropped 3 bases, with 11 bases sitting between them. From germline, CDR1 is SGHVS and CDR2 FQNEAQ. The CDR3: CASSLDRVVTDTQYF. The CDR3 nucleotides are TGTGCCAGCAGCTTAGACAGGGTCGTGACAGATACGCAGTATTTT.

The count of this clone is one. This chain links TRBV6-5 with TRBJ1-2, with 7 bases fitting TRBD1. This CDR3 contains 14 residues. Germline-derived CDR1 and CDR2 are MNHEY and SVGAGI. Trimming removed 6 bases from V and 4 bases from J; junction bases left unmatched: 8. The CDR3 sequence: CASRRDSFPYGYTF. The CDR3 DNA reads TGTGCCAGCAGGCGGGACAGCTTTCCCTATGGCTACACCTTC.

This sequence joins TRBV7-2 and TRBJ2-3; 9 positions match TRBD2. With 1 base clipped from V and 8 bases from J, the junction kept 10 bases outside the gene matches. This CDR3 comprises 16 residues. Germline CDR1 reads SGHTA; CDR2 reads FQGNSA. CDR3 sequence (DNA): TGTGCCAGCAGCTTAGGGCCCCTAGCGGGGAGGGGTACGCAGTATTTT. It yields the protein CASSLGPLAGRGTQYF.